Following are 5 T cell receptor beta chains from one sample sequenced in a study of CD8+CD57+ T cells in acquired aplastic anemia. Those patients picked for sequencing had displayed CD8+CD57+ cell expansion on flow cytometry. TCR beta VDJ and CDR3 were profiled, and genomic DNA was the template. TCRdb re-analysed the reads in MiXCR, keeping a single row per CDR3 protein. The sample yields around 80,000 distinct CDR3 sequences, about 70% seen once. The sample comprised sorted CD4+, CD8+, or CD8+CD57+ T cells (not recorded which) from PBMCs. Receptors were obtained from a human donor with aplastic anemia.

The chain has TRBV7-8 and TRBJ2-7; 7 bases agree with TRBD2. CDR1 and CDR2 (germline): SGHVS, FQNEAQ. The length of the CDR3 is 15 residues. J lost 3 bases, V lost 2 bases, and 7 bases had no gene match. In DNA form, the CDR3 reads TGTGCCAGCAGCTTATCCTACGGCGGGGGCTACGAGCAGTACTTC. Amino acids: CASSLSYGGGYEQYF.

The V call is TRBV9, the J call TRBJ2-7; the match to TRBD2 covers 11 bases. Germline trimming cut 0 bases from V and 3 bases from J; bases unmatched to any gene: 5. The germline CDR1 and CDR2 sequences are SGDLS and YYNGEE. The CDR3 totals 16 residues. Here the CDR3 reads CASSVAPSGRLYEQYF. The CDR3 bases are TGTGCCAGCAGCGTAGCCCCTAGCGGGAGGCTCTACGAGCAGTACTTC.

With respect to this clonotype: An end of the junction differs from the germline gene, which may be a read error. This sequence joins TRBV10-2 and TRBJ1-5; 7 bases match TRBD1. This CDR3 is built from 16 residues. Germline V gives CDR1 WSHSY, CDR2 SAAADI. CDR3: CASSEPNRGYNQPQHF. DNA for the CDR3: TGTGCCAGCAGCGAACCCAACAGGGGATACAATCAGCCCCAGCATTTT.

The CDR3 protein is CSVAGNLNTEAFF. CDR3 in DNA: TGCAGCGTGGCTGGCAACTTGAACACTGAAGCTTTCTTT. This rearrangement joins TRBV29-1 to TRBJ1-1; D is unclear. The ends were cut back, 6 bases at V and 0 bases at J, with 11 bases in the middle. Germline V lookup: CDR1 SQVTM, CDR2 ANQGSEA. The CDR3 is 13 residues long.

The chain is built from TRBV10-3 and TRBJ1-1; TRBD1 matches at 7 bases. CDR3 length: 13 amino acids. After removal of 8 bases from V and 4 bases from J, the junction contained 7 bases not matched to a gene. Germline CDR1 reads ENHRY; CDR2 reads SYGVKD. The CDR3 is CAILGGEGTEAFF. The CDR3 region has the DNA TGTGCCATCCTAGGGGGCGAAGGCACTGAAGCTTTCTTT.